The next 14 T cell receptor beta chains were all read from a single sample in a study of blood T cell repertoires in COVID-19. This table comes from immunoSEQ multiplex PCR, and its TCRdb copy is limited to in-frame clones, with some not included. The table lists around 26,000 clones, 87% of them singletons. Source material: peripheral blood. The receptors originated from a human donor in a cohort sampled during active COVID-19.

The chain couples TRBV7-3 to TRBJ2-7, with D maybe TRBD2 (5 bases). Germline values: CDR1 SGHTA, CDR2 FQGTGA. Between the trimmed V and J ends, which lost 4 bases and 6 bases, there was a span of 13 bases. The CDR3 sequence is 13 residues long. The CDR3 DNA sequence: TGTGCCAGCAGCTCCGGACTCCCTGGCGAGCAGTACTTC. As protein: CASSSGLPGEQYF. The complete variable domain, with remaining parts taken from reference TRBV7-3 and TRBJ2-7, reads GAGVSQTPSNKVTEKGKYVELRCDPISGHTALYWYRQSLGQGPEFLIYFQGTGAADDSGLPNDRFFAVRPEGSVSTLKIQRTERGDSAVYLCASSSGLPGEQYFGPGTRLTVT.

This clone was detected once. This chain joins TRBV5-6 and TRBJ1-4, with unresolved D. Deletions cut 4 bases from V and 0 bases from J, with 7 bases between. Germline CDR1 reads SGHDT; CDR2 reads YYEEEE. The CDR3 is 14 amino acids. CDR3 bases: TGTGCCAGCAGCCCGGTTTCAACTAATGAAAAACTGTTTTTT. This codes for CASSPVSTNEKLFF.

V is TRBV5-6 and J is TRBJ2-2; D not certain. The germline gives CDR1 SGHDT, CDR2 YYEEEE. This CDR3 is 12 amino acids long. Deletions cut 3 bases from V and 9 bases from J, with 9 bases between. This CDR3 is CASSSQVRELFF. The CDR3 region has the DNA TGTGCCAGCAGCTCCCAGGTCCGGGAGCTGTTTTTT.

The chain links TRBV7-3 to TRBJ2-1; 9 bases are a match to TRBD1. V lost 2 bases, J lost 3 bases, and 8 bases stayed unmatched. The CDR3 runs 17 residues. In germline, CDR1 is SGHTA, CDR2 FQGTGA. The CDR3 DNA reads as TGTGCCAGCAGCTTATTATCATGGGGACAGGGCTACAATGAGCAGTTCTTC. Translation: CASSLLSWGQGYNEQFF.

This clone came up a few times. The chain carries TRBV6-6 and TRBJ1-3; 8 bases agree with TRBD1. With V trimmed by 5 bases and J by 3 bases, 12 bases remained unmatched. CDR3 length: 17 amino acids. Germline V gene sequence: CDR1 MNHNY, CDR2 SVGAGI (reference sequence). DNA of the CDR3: TGTGCCAGCAGTCACAGGACAGGGCCAGCAGGTGGAAACACCATATATTTT. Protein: CASSHRTGPAGGNTIYF.

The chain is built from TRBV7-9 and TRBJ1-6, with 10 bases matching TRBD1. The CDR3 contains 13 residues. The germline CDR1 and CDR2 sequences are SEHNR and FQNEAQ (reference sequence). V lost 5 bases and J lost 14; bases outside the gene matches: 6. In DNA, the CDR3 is TGTGCCAGCAGCCCGGGACAGGGGATGGCCCTCCACTTT. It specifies CASSPGQGMALHF.

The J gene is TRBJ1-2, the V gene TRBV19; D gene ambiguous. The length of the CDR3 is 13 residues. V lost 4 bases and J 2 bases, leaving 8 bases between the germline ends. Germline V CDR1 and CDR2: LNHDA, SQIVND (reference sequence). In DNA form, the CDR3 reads TGTGCCAGTAGTACCAGGTCGAACTATGGCTACACCTTC. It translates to CASSTRSNYGYTF.

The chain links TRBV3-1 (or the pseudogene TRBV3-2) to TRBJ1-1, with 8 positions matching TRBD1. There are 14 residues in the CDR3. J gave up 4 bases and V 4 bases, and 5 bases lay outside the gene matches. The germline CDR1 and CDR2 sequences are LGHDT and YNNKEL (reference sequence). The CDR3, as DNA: TGTGCCAGCAGCCTAAAGACAGGGGTCACTGAAGCTTTCTTT. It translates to CASSLKTGVTEAFF.

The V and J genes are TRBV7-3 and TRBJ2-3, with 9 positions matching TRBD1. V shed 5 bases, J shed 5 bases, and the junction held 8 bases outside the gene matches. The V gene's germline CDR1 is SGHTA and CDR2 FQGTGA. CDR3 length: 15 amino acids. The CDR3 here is CASSLSTGGRDTQYF. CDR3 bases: TGTGCCAGCAGCCTTTCGACAGGGGGGAGAGATACGCAGTATTTT.

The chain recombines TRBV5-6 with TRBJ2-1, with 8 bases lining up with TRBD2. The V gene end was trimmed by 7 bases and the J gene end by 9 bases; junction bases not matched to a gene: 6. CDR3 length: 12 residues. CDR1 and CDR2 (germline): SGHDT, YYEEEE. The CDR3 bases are TGTGCCAGCGCGAGCGGGAGAGGTGAGCAGTTCTTC. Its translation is CASASGRGEQFF.

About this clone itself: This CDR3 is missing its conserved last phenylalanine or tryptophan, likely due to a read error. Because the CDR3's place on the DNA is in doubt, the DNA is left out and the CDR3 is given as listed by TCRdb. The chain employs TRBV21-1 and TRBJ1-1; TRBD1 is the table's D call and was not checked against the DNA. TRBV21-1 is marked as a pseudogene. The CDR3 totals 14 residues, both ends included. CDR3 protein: CASSKALFPYGTGL.

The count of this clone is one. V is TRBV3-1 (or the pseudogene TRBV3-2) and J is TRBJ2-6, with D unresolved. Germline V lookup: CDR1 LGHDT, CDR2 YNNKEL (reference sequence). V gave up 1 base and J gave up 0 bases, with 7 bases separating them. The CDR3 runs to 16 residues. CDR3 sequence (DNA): TGTGCCAGCAGCCAAGGTATGGCCTCTGGGGCCAACGTCCTGACTTTC. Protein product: CASSQGMASGANVLTF.

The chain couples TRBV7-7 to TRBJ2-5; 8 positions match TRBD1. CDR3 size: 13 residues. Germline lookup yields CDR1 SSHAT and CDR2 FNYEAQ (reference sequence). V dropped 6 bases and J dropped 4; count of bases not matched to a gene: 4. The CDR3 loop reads CASSATGGETQYF. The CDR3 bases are TGTGCCAGCAGTGCCACAGGGGGAGAGACCCAGTACTTC.

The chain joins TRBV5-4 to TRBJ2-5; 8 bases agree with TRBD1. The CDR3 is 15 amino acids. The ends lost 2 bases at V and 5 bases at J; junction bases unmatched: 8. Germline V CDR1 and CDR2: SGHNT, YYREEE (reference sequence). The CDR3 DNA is TGTGCCAGCAGCTTCTCCCGACAGGGGAGGGAGACCCAGTACTTC. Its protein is CASSFSRQGRETQYF.